The entry below describes one T cell receptor (beta chain). Healthy HIV-negative adults with no recent acute infections or vaccinations were recruited as donors. Trimming removed 5 bases from V and 2 bases from J, with 8 bases in between. The CDR3 covers 12 residues. CDR1 is SGHNT, CDR2 YYREEE, per germline (reference sequence). Measured with immunoSEQ multiplex PCR; TCRdb has only the in-frame clones, and not every one. The profile shows around 330,000 clones, under 80% of them singletons. The data were obtained in a study of shared clonotypes between healthy human individuals. The sample consisted of memory CD4+ T cells sorted from blood. The subset: CD45RA-negative fraction. The chain carries TRBV5-4 and TRBJ2-7, with a weak D call TRBD1 (6 bases). The TCR sequence derives from a man younger than 45 in good health. Here the CDR3 reads CASSDRPYEQYF. The CDR3, as DNA: TGTGCCAGCAGTGACAGGCCCTACGAGCAGTACTTC.